Detailed here is one T cell receptor (beta chain). The source of the sample is a study of CD8 T cells in Susac syndrome. Germline CDR1 and CDR2: SGHAT and FQNNGV. The CDR3 spans 12 residues. Trimming shortened V by 2 bases and J by 5 bases, and 7 bases separated the two germline ends. RNA, at about 0.45 to 1 ug, was reverse transcribed with random hexamers. One entry per CDR3 protein results from TCRdb running MiXCR on the immunoSEQ multiplex PCR reads. Among some 150,000 distinct CDR3 sequences listed, roughly 96% were seen once. The chain employs TRBV11-2 and TRBJ2-7, with no clear D. Sequenced material: CD8+ T cells from PBMCs. The clonotype comes from a human donor with multiple sclerosis. DNA of the CDR3: TGTGCCAGCAGCTTATTTGGAGACGAGCAGTACTTC. It yields the protein CASSLFGDEQYF.